This T cell receptor (beta chain) was profiled in a study of tumor and adjacent non-tumor tissue in lung cancer. Study-level background: Samples averaged roughly 4.2 million productive TCRbeta reads each. Overall study results and limits: In normal lung, the top 100 clones were significantly more dominant than in tumor. Patients with more diverse tumor TCRs had worse survival.

RNA was extracted from bulk tissue without any cell sorting. Donors were chemotherapy-naive, newly diagnosed lung cancer surgical patients in China, August–late 2014. Regarding this clonotype: The antigen remains unidentified. Relative to the germline gene, one junction end is altered; a read error may explain this.

Germline V gene lookup returns CDR1 MGHRA and CDR2 YSYEKL. This CDR3 is built from 16 residues. A modified ARM-PCR protocol with three rounds of nested PCR amplified TCRbeta. TCRdb re-called the multiplex PCR reads with MiXCR, one entry per CDR3 protein. Of 81,000 or so distinct CDR3 sequences listed, around 80% were seen once; the top ten hold approximately 12%. The chain has TRBV4-1 and TRBJ1-1, with D possibly matching TRBD1 (6 bases). The receptor's source is a woman in her fifties or sixties with non-small cell lung cancer. Source material: lung tumor tissue. The CDR3 region is CARSQNLYRVGTEAFF. The CDR3 nucleotides read TGCGCCAGGAGCCAAAATCTCTACAGGGTAGGCACTGAAGCCTTCTTT.